This T cell receptor beta chain was profiled in a study of Graves' ophthalmopathy and Graves' hyperthyroidism. RNA transcripts were the template, and TCR beta CDR3 regions were amplified from them. The workflow started with a first-round RT-PCR run with HTBI primers and then moved on to a second-round multiplex PCR. Each CDR3 protein gets one entry after TCRdb re-called the multiplex PCR reads with MiXCR. The sample records 1 million to 1.3 million distinct CDR3 sequences, less than 45% being singletons. The hyperthyroidism patients, aged 18 to 65, had been newly diagnosed, with under 2 months' duration. The evidence that diagnosis relied on was clinical symptoms, serum thyroxine, TRAb, thyroid ultrasound and orbital computed tomography. Trimming left V 4 bases short and J 2 bases short, with 20 bases between. The V gene's germline CDR1 is LNHDA and CDR2 SQIVND (reference sequence). CDR3 length equals 17 residues.

This clonotype was counted at least ten times. The receptor's source is an adult man with Graves' hyperthyroidism. Sequencing was performed on peripheral blood or thyroid tissue (not recorded which). This rearrangement joins TRBV19 to TRBJ1-2, with D hard to call. The CDR3 here is CASSTRYYLTSNYGYTF. DNA of the CDR3: TGTGCCAGTAGTACACGTTACTACTTGACAAGCAACTATGGCTACACCTTC.